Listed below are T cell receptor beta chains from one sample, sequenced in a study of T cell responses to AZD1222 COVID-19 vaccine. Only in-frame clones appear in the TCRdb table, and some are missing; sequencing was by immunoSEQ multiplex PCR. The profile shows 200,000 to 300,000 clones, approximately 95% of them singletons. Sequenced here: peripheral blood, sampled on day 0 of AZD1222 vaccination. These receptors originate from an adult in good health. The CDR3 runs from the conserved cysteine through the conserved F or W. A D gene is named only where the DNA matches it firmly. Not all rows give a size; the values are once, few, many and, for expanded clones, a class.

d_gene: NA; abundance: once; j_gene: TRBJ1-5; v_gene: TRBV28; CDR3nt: TGTGCCAGTACCCGGGGGATTGTGCAGCCCCAGCATTTT; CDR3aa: CASTRGIVQPQHF
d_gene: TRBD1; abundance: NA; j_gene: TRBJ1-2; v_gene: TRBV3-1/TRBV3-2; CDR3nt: TGTGCCAGCAGCCTATCAGGGGGAGCTAACTATGGCTACACCTTC; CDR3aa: CASSLSGGANYGYTF
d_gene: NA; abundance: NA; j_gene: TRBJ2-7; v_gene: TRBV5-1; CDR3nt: TGCGCCAGCAGCGGGGACGCGAGCTCCTACGAGCAGTACTTC; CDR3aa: CASSGDASSYEQYF
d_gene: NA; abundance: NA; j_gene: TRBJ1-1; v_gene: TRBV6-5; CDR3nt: TGTGCCAGCCGCCTAACCCCTGGCGAAGCTTTCTTT; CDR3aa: CASRLTPGEAFF
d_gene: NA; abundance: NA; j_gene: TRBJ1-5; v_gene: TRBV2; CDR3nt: TGTGCCAGCAGTGACTTGGGTGGGAGAGATCAGCCCCAGCATTTT; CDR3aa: CASSDLGGRDQPQHF
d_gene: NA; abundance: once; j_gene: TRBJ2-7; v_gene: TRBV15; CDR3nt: TGTGCCACCAGCAGAGGTGGGGAATCGTACGAGCAGTACTTC; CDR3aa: CATSRGGESYEQYF
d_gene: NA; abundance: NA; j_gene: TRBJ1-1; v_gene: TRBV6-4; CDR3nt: TGTGCCAGCAGTGACTCGAGTGGGGGGGGTCGAGCTTTCTTT; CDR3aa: CASSDSSGGGRAFF
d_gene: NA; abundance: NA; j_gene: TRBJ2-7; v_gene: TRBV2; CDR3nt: TGTGCCAGCAGTAGAGATAGGTACGAGCAGTACTTC; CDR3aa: CASSRDRYEQYF
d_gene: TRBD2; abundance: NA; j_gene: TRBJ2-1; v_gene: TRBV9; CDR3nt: TGTGCCAGCAGCCCTATGGGACGGGAGGGCCGCTATGAGCAGTTCTTC; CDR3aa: CASSPMGREGRYEQFF
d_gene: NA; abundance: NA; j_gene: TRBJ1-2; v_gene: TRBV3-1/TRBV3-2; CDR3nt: TGTGCCAGCAGCCCACTTTCTAACTATGGCTACACCTTC; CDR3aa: CASSPLSNYGYTF
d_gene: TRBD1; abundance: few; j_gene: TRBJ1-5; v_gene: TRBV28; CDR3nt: TGTGCCAGCAGTTTAATACAGGGGAATCAGCCCCAGCATTTT; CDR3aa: CASSLIQGNQPQHF
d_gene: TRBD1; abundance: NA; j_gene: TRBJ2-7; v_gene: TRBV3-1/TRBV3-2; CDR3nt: TGTGCCAGCAGCCAAGCAAGGGGACAGGGGACGCCATACGAGCAGTACTTC; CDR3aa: CASSQARGQGTPYEQYF
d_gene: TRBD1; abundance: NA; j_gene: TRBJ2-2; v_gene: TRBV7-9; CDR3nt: TGTGCCAGCAGTGCCCAAGGGGGCGTAACCGGGGAGCTGTTTTTT; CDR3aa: CASSAQGGVTGELFF
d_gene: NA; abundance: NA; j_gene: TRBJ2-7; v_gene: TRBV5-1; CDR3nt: TGCGCCAGCAGCTTGGTGGCAGGGACCTACGAGCAGTACTTC; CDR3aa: CASSLVAGTYEQYF
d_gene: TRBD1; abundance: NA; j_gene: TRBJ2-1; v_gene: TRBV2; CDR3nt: TGTGCCAGCAGTGACCAGGGGGCTCGCTACAATGAGCAGTTCTTC; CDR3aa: CASSDQGARYNEQFF
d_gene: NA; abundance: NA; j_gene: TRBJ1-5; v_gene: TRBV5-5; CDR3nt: TGTGCCAGCAGCTCCGACATGAAACGTGGCTGGCCCCAGCATTTT; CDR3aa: CASSSDMKRGWPQHF
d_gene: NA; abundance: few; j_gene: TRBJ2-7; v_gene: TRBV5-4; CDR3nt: TGTGCCAGCAGCCCTGGGTCGAACGAGCAGTACTTC; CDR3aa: CASSPGSNEQYF
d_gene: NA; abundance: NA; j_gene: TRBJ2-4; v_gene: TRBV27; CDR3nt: TGTGCCAGCAGCCTATTAGCCAAAAACATTCAGTACTTC; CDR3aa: CASSLLAKNIQYF
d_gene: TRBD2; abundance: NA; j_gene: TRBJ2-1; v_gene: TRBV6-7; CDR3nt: TGTGCCAGCAGACCTAGCGGAGGGAGCTCCTACAATGAGCAGTTCTTC; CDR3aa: CASRPSGGSSYNEQFF
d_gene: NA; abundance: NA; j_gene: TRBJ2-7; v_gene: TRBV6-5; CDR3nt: TGTGCCAGCAGTTACTCGACAGGCGACTCCTACGAGCAGTACTTC; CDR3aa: CASSYSTGDSYEQYF
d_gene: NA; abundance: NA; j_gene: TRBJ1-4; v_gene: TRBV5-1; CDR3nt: TGCGCCAGCAGCTGGAAAAGAGGAGAGACTAATGAAAAACTGTTTTTT; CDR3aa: CASSWKRGETNEKLFF
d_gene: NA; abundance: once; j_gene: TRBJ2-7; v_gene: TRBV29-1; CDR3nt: TGCAGCGTTGAAGAAGGGGGGGGCTACGAGCAGTACTTC; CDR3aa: CSVEEGGGYEQYF
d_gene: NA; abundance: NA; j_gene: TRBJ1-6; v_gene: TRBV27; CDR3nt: TGTGCCAGCAGTGTAGCAGGGAGGGATTCACCCCTCCACTTT; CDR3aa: CASSVAGRDSPLHF
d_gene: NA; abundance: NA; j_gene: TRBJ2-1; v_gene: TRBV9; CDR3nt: TGTGCCAGCAGCCCGCCGGGACTGACCCACAATGAGCAGTTCTTC; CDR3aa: CASSPPGLTHNEQFF
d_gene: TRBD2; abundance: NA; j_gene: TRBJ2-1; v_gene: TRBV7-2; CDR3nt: TGTGCCAGCAGCCGCCTTGGAGTTAGCGGGGGGCGTTTTGAGCAGTTCTTC; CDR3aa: CASSRLGVSGGRFEQFF
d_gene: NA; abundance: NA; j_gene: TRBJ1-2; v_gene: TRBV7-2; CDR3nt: TGTGCCAGCAGCGGCGGAAGGGTGGGTACCTATGGCTACACCTTC; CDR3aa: CASSGGRVGTYGYTF
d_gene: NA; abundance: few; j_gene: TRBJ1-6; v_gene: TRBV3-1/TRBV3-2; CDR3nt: TGTGCCAGCAGCCAACCAACAGGGTCGGTTGGATCACCCCTCCACTTT; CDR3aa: CASSQPTGSVGSPLHF
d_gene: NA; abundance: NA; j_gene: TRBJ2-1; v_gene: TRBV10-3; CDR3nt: TGTGCCATCAGTGACCAGGAACCCCCAATAGGTGAGCAGTTCTTC; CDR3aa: CAISDQEPPIGEQFF
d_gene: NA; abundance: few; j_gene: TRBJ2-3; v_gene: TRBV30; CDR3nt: TGTGCCTGGAGTGTAAAGGGGGGGTCAGATACGCAGTATTTT; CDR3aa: CAWSVKGGSDTQYF
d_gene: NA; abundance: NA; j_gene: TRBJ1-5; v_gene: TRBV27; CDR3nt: TGTGCCAGCAGTTTAGTCGGGGGACGACAGCCCCAGCATTTT; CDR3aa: CASSLVGGRQPQHF
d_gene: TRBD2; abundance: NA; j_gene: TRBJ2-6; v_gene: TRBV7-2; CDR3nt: TGTGCCAGCAGCCACGGGACTAGCGGGGACTCTGGGGCCAACGTCCTGACTTTC; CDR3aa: CASSHGTSGDSGANVLTF
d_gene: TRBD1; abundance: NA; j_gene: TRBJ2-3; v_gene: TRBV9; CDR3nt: TGTGCCAGCAGCGTAGAGGGACAGGTGGGAGATACGCAGTATTTT; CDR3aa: CASSVEGQVGDTQYF
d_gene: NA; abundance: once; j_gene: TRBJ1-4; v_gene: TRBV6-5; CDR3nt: TGTGCCAGCAGCCCCAGCCCCACAACTAATGAAAAACTGTTTTTT; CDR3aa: CASSPSPTTNEKLFF
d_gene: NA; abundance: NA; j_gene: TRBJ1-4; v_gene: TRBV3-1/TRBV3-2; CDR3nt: TGTGCCAGCAGCCAGTACAGTATTAATGAAAAACTGTTTTTT; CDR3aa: CASSQYSINEKLFF